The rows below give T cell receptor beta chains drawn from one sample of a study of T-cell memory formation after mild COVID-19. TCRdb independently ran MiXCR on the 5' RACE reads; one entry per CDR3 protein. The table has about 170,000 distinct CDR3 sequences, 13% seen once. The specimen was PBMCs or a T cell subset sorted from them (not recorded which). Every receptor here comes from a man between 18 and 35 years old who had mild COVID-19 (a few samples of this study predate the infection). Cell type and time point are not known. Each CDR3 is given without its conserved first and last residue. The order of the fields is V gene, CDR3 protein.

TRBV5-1,ASSLEGTNGYT
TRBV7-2,ASSLDRPSYEQY
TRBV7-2,ASSSQPGYEQF
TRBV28,ASSLFLAQPQH
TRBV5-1,ASSSSGGNTGELF
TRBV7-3,ASSPRGRGGQGSGANVLT
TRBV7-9,ASSLVPQGYTEAF
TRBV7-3,ASSSYGELF
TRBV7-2,ASRRDRRTDTQY
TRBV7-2,ASSLMQETQY
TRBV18,ASSPPGDQETQY
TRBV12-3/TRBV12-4,ASSSSGTTYEQY
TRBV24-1,ATSDLGAGDVETQY
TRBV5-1,ASSFLGGQPQH
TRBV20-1,SALGNQPQH
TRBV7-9,ASSATGQSYEQY
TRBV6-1,ASSGSSYSNQPQH
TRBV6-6,ASSGPLNTEAF
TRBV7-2,ASSLSVLTGRPNTEAF
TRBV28,ASSLRTGVPGANVLT
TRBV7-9,ASSFGTSGAYEQY
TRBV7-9,ASSPRTPNYGYT
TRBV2,ATHGASQETQY
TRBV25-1,ASRGQGTYEQY
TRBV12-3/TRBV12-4,ASSLGNGRGSTEAF
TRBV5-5,ASSWIAGLYNEQF
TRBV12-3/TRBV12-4,ASSLVESADTQY
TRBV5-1,ASSLRNPGTEAF
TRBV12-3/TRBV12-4,ASSLSWDGSTDTQY
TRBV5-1,ASSLFGQENTEAF
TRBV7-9,ASPTSGGTDTQY
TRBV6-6,ASSPRQGPSYEQY
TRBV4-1,ASSRHEGSRLRNTDTQY
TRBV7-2,ASSLWGGFDTGELF
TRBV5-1,ASSQGDLSSPLH
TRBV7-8,ASSLGQAHFQETQY
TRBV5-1,ASSFLAGTDTQY
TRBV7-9,ASSFLGTGQNEQF
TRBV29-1,SVRDRGTDTQY
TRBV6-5,ASTLSGLTEAF
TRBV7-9,ASGRDYGYGYT
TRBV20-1,SAGRSGNSPLH
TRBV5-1,ASSLGAQGAGTEAF
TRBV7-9,ASSFWRGHSYNEQF
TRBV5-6,ASSYDTEGYT
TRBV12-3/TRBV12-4,ASSWDSDTQY
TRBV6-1,ASRLGSGRGNNEQF
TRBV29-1,SVGTDRGDGYT
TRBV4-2,ASSQAQGNQPQH
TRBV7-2,ASRVGLVTDTQY
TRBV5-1,ASSTEGTGGSLYTGELF
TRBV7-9,ASSSPDRENIQY
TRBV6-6,ASFGTGASDTQY
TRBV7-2,ASSFRTAGYNEQF
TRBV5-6,ASFYGQETQY
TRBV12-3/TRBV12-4,ASSIQGNQPQH
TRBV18,ASSAGQGGYQPQH
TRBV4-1,ASRRDSTDTQY
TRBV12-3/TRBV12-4,ASSPSAGGNTGELF